One sample yielded the 5 T cell receptor beta chains listed below, sequenced in a study of identical twins. One entry per CDR3 protein results from TCRdb running MiXCR on the 5' RACE reads. Among about 720,000 distinct CDR3 sequences listed, around 8.3% were seen once. The same sample was also studied in work on yellow fever vaccine responses in identical twins.

Specimen: PBMCs. These receptors came from a young woman in good health.

The V call is TRBV15, the J call TRBJ2-1, with 13 positions matching TRBD2. Germline V gives CDR1 LNHNV, CDR2 YYDKDF (reference sequence). V lost 0 bases to trimming and J lost 14 bases; unmatched junction nucleotides: 7. CDR3 length: 15 residues. CDR3 sequence: CATSRDTGGTSGEFF. CDR3 in DNA: TGTGCCACCAGCAGAGATACGGGGGGGACTAGCGGGGAGTTCTTC.

This clonotype was detected many times. The chain recombines TRBV7-9 with TRBJ2-3, with D unclear. V gave up 3 bases and J gave up 2 bases, with 12 bases separating them. The V gene's germline CDR1 is SEHNR and CDR2 FQNEAQ (reference sequence). The CDR3 covers 15 residues. The CDR3 nucleotides are TGTGCCAGCAGCTTCCCCCCAGACCTCACAGATACGCAGTATTTT. It translates to CASSFPPDLTDTQYF.

This clonotype was seen ten or more times. CDR3 sequence (DNA): TGTGCCAGCAGCCGAAATACCGGGACTAGCGGAATCAATGAGCAGTTCTTC. It specifies CASSRNTGTSGINEQFF. The chain links TRBV6-1 to TRBJ2-1; TRBD2 matches 11 bases. From germline, CDR1 is MNHNS and CDR2 SASEGT. This CDR3 has 17 residues. The V and J ends lost 6 bases and 6 bases, in that order; junction bases with no gene match: 13.

This clonotype has only a few counts. The rearrangement joins TRBV3-1 to TRBJ1-1; D is possibly TRBD1 (5 bases). V lost 0 bases to trimming and J lost 1 base, with 12 bases between them. This CDR3 comprises 16 residues. The germline gives CDR1 LGHDT, CDR2 YNNKEL (reference sequence). CDR3 in amino acids: CASSQDGRGKNTEAFF. The CDR3 nucleotides are TGTGCCAGCAGCCAAGATGGTCGGGGGAAGAACACTGAAGCTTTCTTT.

The chain joins TRBV7-8 to TRBJ1-1; the D gene is possibly TRBD1 (5 bases). Germline loops: CDR1 SGHVS, CDR2 FQNEAQ. The CDR3 runs to 15 residues. V gave up 5 bases and J gave up 0 bases, with 13 bases separating them. Here the CDR3 reads CASSLDGAMNTEAFF. The CDR3 bases are TGTGCCAGCAGCCTGGATGGGGCCATGAACACTGAAGCTTTCTTT.